This T cell receptor (beta chain) is from a study of blood T cell repertoires in COVID-19. In the study overall: Sites in the United States, Italy and Spain provided acute and convalescent COVID-19 samples. Sample material is recorded as cDNA or gDNA derived from T cells, B-cell-depleted T cells, or PBMCs.

In the authors' methods: By means of reference gene primer amplification, nucleated cell counts were estimated. This table comes from immunoSEQ multiplex PCR, and its TCRdb copy is limited to in-frame clones, with some not included. D and trimming were read from the DNA, whereas the V and J calls and clone size are those reported in that table. The table lists about 75,000 clones, roughly 84% of them singletons. The V gene lost 2 bases and the J gene lost 8 bases, with 7 bases spanning the gap. The germline CDR1 and CDR2 sequences are LGHNA and YSLEER. This CDR3 has 13 amino acids. The chain couples TRBV4-3 to TRBJ1-6; D is unresolved. This receptor was obtained from a woman between 50 and 59 years old with acute or convalescent COVID-19. Source material: peripheral blood. CDR3 amino acids: CASSQQLDSPLHF. The DNA of the CDR3 is TGCGCCAGCAGCCAACAACTAGATTCACCCCTCCACTTT.